Listed here is a single T cell receptor beta chain. The data stem from a study of blood T cell repertoires in COVID-19. Looking at the study overall: Whether acute or convalescent, the COVID-19 samples came from the United States, Italy and Spain.

Profiled with immunoSEQ multiplex PCR; TCRdb holds only in-frame clones, not every one. This sample carries 200,000 to 250,000 clones, 86% of them seen once, and the ten largest clones take about 3.1%. V lost 2 bases to trimming and J lost 9 bases, with 18 bases between them. The germline V gene encodes CDR1 SGHRS and CDR2 YFSETQ. This CDR3 comprises 14 residues. The clonotype comes from a woman younger than 45 who had recovered from COVID-19. The sequenced material came from peripheral blood. J is TRBJ2-7 and V is TRBV5-1, with D possibly being TRBD1 (8 bases). In nucleotides, the CDR3 is TGCGCCAGCAGCTTCGGGGGGACAGGCGTCGGGCAGTACTTC. It translates to CASSFGGTGVGQYF.